This T cell receptor (beta chain) is drawn from a study of cytomegalovirus exposure and HLA in healthy donors. The CDR3 contains 14 residues. In germline, CDR1 is MNHEY, CDR2 SMNVEV (reference sequence). Trimming removed 5 bases from V and 4 bases from J; junction bases left unmatched: 6. A multiplex PCR was run with 60 Vbeta primers and 13 Jbeta primers. The table came from immunoSEQ multiplex PCR; TCRdb's copy has only in-frame clones and leaves some out. This table lists about 41,000 clones. The sequenced sample consisted of PBMCs. V usage is TRBV27 and J usage is TRBJ1-1; 8 bases align to TRBD1. This TCR was sampled from a man aged 25-45 years in good health and CMV-seronegative. The CDR3 nucleotides are TGTGCCAGCAGTATCGGACAGGGTACCACTGAAGCTTTCTTT. It codes for CASSIGQGTTEAFF.